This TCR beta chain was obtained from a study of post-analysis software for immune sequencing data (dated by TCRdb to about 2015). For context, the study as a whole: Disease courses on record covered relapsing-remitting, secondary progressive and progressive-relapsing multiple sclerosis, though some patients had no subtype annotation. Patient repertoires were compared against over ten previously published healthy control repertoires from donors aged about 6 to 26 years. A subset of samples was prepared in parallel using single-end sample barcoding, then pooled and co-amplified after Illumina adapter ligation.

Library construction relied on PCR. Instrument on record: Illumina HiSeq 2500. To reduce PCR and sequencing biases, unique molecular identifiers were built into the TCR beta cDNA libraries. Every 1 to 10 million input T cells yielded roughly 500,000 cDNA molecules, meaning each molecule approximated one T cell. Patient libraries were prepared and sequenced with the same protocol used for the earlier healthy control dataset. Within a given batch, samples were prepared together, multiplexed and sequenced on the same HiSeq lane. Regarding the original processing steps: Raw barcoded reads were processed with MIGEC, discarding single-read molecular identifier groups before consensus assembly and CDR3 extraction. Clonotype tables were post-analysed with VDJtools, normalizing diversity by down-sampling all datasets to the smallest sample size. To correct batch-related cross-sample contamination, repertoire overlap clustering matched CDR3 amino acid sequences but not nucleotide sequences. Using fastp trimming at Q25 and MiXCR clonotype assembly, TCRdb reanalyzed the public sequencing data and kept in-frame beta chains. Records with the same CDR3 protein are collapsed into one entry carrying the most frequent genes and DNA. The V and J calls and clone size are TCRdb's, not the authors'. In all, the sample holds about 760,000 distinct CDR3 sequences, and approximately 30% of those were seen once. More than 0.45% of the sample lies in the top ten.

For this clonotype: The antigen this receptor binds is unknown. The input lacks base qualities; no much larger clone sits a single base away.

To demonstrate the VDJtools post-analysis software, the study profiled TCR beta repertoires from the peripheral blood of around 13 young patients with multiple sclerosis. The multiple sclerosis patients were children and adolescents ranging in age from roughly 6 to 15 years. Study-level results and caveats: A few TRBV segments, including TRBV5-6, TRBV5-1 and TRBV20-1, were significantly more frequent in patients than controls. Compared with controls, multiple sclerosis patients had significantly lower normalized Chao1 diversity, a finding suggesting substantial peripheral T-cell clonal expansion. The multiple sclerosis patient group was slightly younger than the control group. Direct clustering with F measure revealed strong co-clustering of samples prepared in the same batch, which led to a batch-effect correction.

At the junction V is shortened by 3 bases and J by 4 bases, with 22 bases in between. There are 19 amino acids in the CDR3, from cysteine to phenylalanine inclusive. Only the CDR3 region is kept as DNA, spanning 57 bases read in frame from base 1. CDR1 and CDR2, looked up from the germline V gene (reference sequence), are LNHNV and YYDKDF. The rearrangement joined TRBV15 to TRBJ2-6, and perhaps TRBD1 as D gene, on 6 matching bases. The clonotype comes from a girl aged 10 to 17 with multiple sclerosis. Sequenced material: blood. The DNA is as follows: TGTGCCACCAGCAGGGAGTTGGACAGTAGGGTCTCCGGGGCCAACGTCCTGACTTTC. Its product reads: CATSRELDSRVSGANVLTF.